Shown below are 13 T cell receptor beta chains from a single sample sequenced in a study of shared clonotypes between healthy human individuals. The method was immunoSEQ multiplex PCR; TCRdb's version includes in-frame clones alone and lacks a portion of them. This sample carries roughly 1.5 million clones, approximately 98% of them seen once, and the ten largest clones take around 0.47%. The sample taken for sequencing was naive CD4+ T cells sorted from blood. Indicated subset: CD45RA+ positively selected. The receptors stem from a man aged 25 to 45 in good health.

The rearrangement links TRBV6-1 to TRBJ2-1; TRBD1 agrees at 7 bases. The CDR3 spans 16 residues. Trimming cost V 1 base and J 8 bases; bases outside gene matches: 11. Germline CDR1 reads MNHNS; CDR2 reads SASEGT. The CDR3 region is CASSEGISRQGYEQFF. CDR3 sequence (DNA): TGTGCCAGCAGTGAAGGAATTTCGAGACAGGGCTATGAGCAGTTCTTC.

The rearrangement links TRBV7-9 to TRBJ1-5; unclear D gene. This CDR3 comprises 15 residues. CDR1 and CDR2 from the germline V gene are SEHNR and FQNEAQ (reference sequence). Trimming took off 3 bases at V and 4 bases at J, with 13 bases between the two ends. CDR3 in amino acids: CASSFAGSSNQPQHF. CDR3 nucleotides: TGTGCCAGCAGCTTCGCCGGGTCGAGTAATCAGCCCCAGCATTTT.

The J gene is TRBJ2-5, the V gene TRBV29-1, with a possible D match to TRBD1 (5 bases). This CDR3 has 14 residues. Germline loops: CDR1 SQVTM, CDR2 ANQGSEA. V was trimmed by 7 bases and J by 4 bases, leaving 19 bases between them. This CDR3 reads CSALRTRSPETQYF. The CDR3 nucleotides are TGCAGCGCACTGAGGACACGCTCACCAGAGACCCAGTACTTC.

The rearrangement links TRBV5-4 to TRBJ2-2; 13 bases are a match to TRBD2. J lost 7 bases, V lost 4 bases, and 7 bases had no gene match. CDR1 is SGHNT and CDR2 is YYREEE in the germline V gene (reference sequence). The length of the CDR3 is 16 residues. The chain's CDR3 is CASSPPRLAGGGELFF. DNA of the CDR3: TGTGCCAGCAGCCCGCCCCGACTAGCGGGAGGCGGGGAGCTGTTTTTT.

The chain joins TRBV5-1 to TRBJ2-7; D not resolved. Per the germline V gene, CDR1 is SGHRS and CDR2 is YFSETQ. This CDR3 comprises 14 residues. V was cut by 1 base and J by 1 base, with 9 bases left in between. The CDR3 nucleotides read TGCGCCAGCAGCTTGAACCCAGGTTCCTACGAGCAGTACTTC. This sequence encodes CASSLNPGSYEQYF.

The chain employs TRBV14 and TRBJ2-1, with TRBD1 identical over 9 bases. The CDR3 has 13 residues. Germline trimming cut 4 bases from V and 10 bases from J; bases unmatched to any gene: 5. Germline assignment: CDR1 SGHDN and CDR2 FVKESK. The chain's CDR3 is CASSPGQGIEQFF. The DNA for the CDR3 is TGTGCCAGCAGCCCGGGACAGGGTATCGAGCAGTTCTTC.

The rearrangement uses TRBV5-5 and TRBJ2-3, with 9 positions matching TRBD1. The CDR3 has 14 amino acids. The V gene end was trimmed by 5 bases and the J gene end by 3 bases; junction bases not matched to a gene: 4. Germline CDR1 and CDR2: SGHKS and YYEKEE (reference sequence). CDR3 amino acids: CASRYGQGTDTQYF. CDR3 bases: TGTGCCAGCAGGTATGGACAGGGGACAGATACGCAGTATTTT.

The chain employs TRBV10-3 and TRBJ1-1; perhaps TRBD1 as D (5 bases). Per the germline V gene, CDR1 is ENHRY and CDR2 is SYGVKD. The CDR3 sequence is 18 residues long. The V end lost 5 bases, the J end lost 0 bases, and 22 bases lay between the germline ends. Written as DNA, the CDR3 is TGTGCCATCAGTCCTCGGGGGAATCGGGGGGTTATGAACACTGAAGCTTTCTTT. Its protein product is CAISPRGNRGVMNTEAFF.

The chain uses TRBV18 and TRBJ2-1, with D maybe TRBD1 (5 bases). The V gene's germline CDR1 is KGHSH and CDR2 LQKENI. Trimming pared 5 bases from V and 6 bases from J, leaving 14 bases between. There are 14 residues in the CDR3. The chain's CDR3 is CASSETVKANEQFF. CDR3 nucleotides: TGTGCCAGCTCAGAGACAGTGAAAGCCAATGAGCAGTTCTTC.

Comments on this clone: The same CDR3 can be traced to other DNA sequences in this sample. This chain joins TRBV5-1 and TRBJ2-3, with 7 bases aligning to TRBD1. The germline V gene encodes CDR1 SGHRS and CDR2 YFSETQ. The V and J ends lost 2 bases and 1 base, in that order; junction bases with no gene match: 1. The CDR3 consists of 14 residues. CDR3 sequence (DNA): TGCGCCAGCAGCTTCGGACAGGGCACAGATACGCAGTATTTT. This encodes CASSFGQGTDTQYF.

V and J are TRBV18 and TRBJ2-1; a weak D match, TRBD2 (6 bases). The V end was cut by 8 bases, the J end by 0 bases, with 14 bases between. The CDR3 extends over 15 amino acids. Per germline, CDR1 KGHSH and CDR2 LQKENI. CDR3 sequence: CASESPGSSYNEQFF. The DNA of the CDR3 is TGTGCCAGCGAAAGTCCCGGGAGCTCCTACAATGAGCAGTTCTTC.

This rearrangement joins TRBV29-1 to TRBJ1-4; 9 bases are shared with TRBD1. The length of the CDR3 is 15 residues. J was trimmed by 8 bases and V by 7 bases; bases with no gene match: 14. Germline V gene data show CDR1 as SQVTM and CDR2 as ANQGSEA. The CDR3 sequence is CSAGLGTGKNEKLFF. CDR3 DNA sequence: TGCAGCGCTGGCCTAGGGACAGGGAAAAACGAAAAACTGTTTTTT.

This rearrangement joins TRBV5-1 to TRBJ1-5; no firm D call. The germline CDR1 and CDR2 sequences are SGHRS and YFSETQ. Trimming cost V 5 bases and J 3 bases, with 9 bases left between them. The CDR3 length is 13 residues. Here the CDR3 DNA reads TGCGCCAGCAGGGATGACTTCAATCAGCCCCAGCATTTT. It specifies CASRDDFNQPQHF.